The 10 T cell receptor gamma chains presented below share a single source sample, sequenced in a study of gamma delta lymphoproliferative disorders and STAT genes. TCRdb reprocessed the multiplex PCR reads through CATT. The sample has approximately 2,000 gamma-chain clones; 7% to 8.5% are singletons. Sequencing used genomic DNA taken from PBMCs of patients and controls. The sequencing input was blood. The source is a human donor with gamma-delta T-cell large granular lymphocyte leukemia.

Judged by abundance, this clone is medium-sized. V usage is TRGV2 and J usage is TRGJP2. In the absence of a J gene in TCRdb, the DNA was matched to germline to assign it here. V shed 1 base, J shed 5 bases, and the junction held 7 bases outside the gene matches. CDR1 and CDR2 (germline): EGSNGY, YDSYNSKV. The CDR3 has 15 amino acids. The DNA for the CDR3 is TGTGCCACCTGGGACGGCGCAGGAAGTGATTGGATCAAGACGTTT. Amino acids: CATWDGAGSDWIKTF.

In its sample, this clone ranks as medium-sized. The V gene is TRGV11, the J gene TRGJ1 or TRGJ2. As TCRdb names no J gene, one was assigned here on the basis of a DNA match to germline. TRGV11 is an open reading frame, and its role is uncertain. The junction had 9 bases not matched to a gene; V was cut back by 2 bases and J by 11 bases. CDR3 length: 13 residues. In nucleotides, the CDR3 is TGTGCCTGCTGGATTAGGCCGGTCGAACAGAAACTCTTT. It specifies CACWIRPVEQKLF.

This clone is labeled as medium-sized. The CDR3 nucleotides read TGTGCCACCTGGGACGGGCTCACCCGCTATAGTAGTGATTGGATCAAGACGTTT. Its protein product is CATWDGLTRYSSDWIKTF. This rearrangement joins TRGV2 to TRGJP2. TCRdb does not report a J gene; here it was assigned by matching the DNA to germline references. Per germline, CDR1 EGSNGY and CDR2 YDSYNSKV. Germline trimming cut 0 bases from V and 0 bases from J; bases unmatched to any gene: 10. CDR3 length: 18 residues.

This clone is medium-sized by share. This chain links TRGV8 with TRGJ1 or TRGJ2. Germline matching of the DNA provided the J gene here, since TCRdb leaves it blank. V lost 0 bases and J lost 6; bases outside the gene matches: 5. CDR1 is VENAVY and CDR2 is YDSYNSRV in the germline V gene. CDR3 size: 13 residues. This CDR3 reads CATWDRAFYKKLF. CDR3 sequence (DNA): TGTGCCACCTGGGATAGGGCGTTTTATAAGAAACTCTTT.

This clone is judged medium-sized (0.01 to 0.1%). The chain uses TRGV5P and TRGJ1 or TRGJ2. In the absence of a J gene in TCRdb, the DNA was matched to germline to assign it here. TRGV5P is designated a pseudogene. This CDR3 comprises 13 residues. CDR3 sequence reads: CATWGRRSHKKLF. The CDR3 DNA reads as TGTGCCACCTGGGGCAGGAGGTCTCATAAGAAACTCTTT.

By its share, this clone is medium-sized. The V gene is TRGV10, the J gene TRGJP1. The J gene was missing in TCRdb and was found by matching the end of the DNA to germline. TRGV10 is filed as an ORF, its function uncertain. The CDR3 spans 9 residues. The CDR3 DNA sequence: TGTACCACTGGTTGGTTCAAGATATTT. It is translated as CTTGWFKIF.

By sample share, this clone is medium-sized (0.01 to 0.1%). The chain couples TRGV10 to TRGJ1 or TRGJ2. No J gene was available from TCRdb, and it was assigned here by a germline match of the DNA. Being an ORF, TRGV10 has a function that is uncertain. There are 11 residues in the CDR3. Trimming removed 8 bases from V and 6 bases from J; junction bases left unmatched: 5. In DNA form, the CDR3 reads TGTGCTGCGTGGGAAGGTTATAAGAAACTCTTT. Its protein product is CAAWEGYKKLF.

A remark on this clone: The protein here is the DNA translation, as the TCRdb protein differs from it at residue 7. The V call is TRGV9, the J call TRGJ1 or TRGJ2. Here the J gene was assigned by germline matching of the DNA, as TCRdb has none. CDR1 is GITISATS and CDR2 is ISYDGTV in the germline V gene (reference sequence). The CDR3 extends over 13 amino acids. Trimming removed 0 bases from V and 3 bases from J; junction bases left unmatched: 2. The CDR3 region has the DNA TGTGCCTTGTGGGAGGTGGTTTATTATAAGAAACTCTTT. It yields the protein CALWEVVYYKKLF.

This clone is medium-sized. The rearrangement links TRGV10 to TRGJ1 or TRGJ2. The J gene, absent from TCRdb, was called here by matching the DNA to germline. TRGV10 is known as an ORF, though its function is uncertain. The CDR3 is 11 residues long. The V segment lost 11 bases and the J segment 3 bases; nucleotides outside the gene matches: 5. The CDR3 reads CAAPPYYKKLF. The CDR3 DNA reads as TGTGCTGCGCCTCCTTATTATAAGAAACTCTTT.

This clone is medium-sized in the sample. Called V gene: TRGV8; the J gene was not called. CDR3 length: 9 amino acids. Per the germline V gene, CDR1 is VENAVY and CDR2 is YDSYNSRV. CDR3 DNA sequence: TGTGCCACCTGGGATACCAAACTCTTT. It encodes CATWDTKLF.